Reported below is one TCR beta chain. This entry belongs to a study of blood T cell repertoires in COVID-19. Study background: Samples came from the United States, Italy and Spain, spanning acute and convalescent COVID-19.

The CDR3 has 14 residues. Germline V lookup: CDR1 MNHNS, CDR2 SASEGT. V was clipped by 2 bases and J by 7 bases, with 14 bases between them. TCRdb's table, derived via immunoSEQ multiplex PCR, lists solely in-frame clones and lacks some. Here the sample spans under 300,000 clones, roughly 80% being singletons. This chain uses TRBV6-1 with TRBJ2-5, with a weak D call TRBD2 (5 bases). The sequenced sample consisted of peripheral blood. This TCR was sampled from a woman aged 55-70 years with active or convalescent COVID-19. The CDR3 DNA follows: TGTGCCAGCAGTGAAATCGAGGAGGCGGGGACCCAGTACTTC. Its translation: CASSEIEEAGTQYF.